Each of the 2 T cell receptor beta chains below was sequenced from the same sample in a study of brain T cells in children with intractable seizures. As for time point: blood from clinic visit 5 months post-surgery; TSC patient then seizure free. Profiled with immunoSEQ multiplex PCR; TCRdb holds only in-frame clones, not every one. Seen here are about 320,000 clones, 85% to 95% observed once, and the top ten hold roughly 5.8%. The specimen comprised peripheral blood, sampled roughly 5 months after surgery. These receptors were obtained from a boy younger than two with tuberous sclerosis and intractable seizures.

The rearrangement links TRBV5-8 to TRBJ1-2, with D maybe TRBD1 (6 bases). Trimming left V 2 bases short and J 8 bases short, with 13 bases between. Germline CDR1 SGHTS, CDR2 YDEGEE. This CDR3 has 13 amino acids. The CDR3 loop is CASSFPAGVGYTF. CDR3 coding DNA: TGTGCCAGCAGCTTTCCCGCAGGGGTCGGCTACACCTTC.

J is TRBJ2-3 and V is TRBV10-3, with D perhaps given as TRBD1 or TRBD2 (6 bases each). Trimming shortened V by 7 bases and J by 4 bases, and 12 bases separated the two germline ends. Germline assignment: CDR1 ENHRY and CDR2 SYGVKD. The CDR3 sequence is 13 residues long. CDR3 nucleotide sequence: TGTGCCATCAATGGGGGGCGCGCAGATACGCAGTATTTT. This translates into CAINGGRADTQYF.